This T cell receptor (beta chain) stems from a study of monozygotic twins with inflammatory bowel disease. Overall study results and limits: No detectable difference in repertoire similarity separated concordant from discordant twins, possibly as a result of limited power.

CDR3 length: 13 residues. Germline CDR1 SNHLY, CDR2 FYNNEI. Collection yielded 2.5 to 3 ml of blood per donor. With the 5' RACE reads reprocessed, TCRdb shows one record per CDR3 protein and no DNA. The specimen's table records around 410,000 distinct CDR3 sequences. For this clonotype: The antigen remains undetermined.

The clonotype was recovered from a human donor with ulcerative colitis or Crohn's disease, or a healthy co-twin of an affected twin (not recorded which). The sequenced sample was blood. The chain is built from TRBV2 and TRBJ2-7; there is no DNA to check the TCRdb D call of TRBD2. The chain's CDR3 is CASSEEGLNEQYF.